This TCR beta chain derives from a study of T cells after yellow fever vaccination. V was shortened by 2 bases and J by 0 bases, with 18 bases between the two germline ends. Germline lookup yields CDR1 SGHRS and CDR2 YFSETQ. This CDR3 region has 17 residues. One entry per CDR3 protein, called by TCRdb with MiXCR from the 5' RACE reads. The sample lists some 560,000 distinct CDR3 sequences, around a sixth occurring once. The sample holds a few counts of this clonotype. Here the sequenced sample was PBMCs, taken about 5 days after the first yellow fever vaccination. The chain has TRBV5-1 and TRBJ2-7; D unclear. The TCR was taken from a man younger than 30 who received the YFV17D yellow fever vaccine. This chain's CDR3 is CASSFGYESCSSYEQYV. The CDR3 DNA reads as TGCGCCAGCAGCTTTGGGTACGAATCCTGTTCCTCCTACGAGCAGTACGTC.